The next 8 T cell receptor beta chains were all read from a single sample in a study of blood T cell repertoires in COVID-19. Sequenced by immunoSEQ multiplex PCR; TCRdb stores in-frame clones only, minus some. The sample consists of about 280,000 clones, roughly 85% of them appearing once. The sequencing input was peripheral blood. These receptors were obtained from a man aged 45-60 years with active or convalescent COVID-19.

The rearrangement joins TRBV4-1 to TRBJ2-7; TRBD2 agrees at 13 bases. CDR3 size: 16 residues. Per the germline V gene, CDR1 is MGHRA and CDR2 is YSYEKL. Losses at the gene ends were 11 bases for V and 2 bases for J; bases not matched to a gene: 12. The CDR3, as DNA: TGCGCCTGCATTGAGGGGACTAGCGGGGATGCCTACGAGCAGTACTTC. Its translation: CACIEGTSGDAYEQYF.

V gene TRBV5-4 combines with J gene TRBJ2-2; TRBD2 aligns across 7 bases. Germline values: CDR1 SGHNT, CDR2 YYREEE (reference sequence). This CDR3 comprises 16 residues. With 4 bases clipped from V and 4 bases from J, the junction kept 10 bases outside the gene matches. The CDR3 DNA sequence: TGTGCCAGCAGCCAGGTGTGGGAGGGCCTCACCGGGGAGCTGTTTTTT. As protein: CASSQVWEGLTGELFF.

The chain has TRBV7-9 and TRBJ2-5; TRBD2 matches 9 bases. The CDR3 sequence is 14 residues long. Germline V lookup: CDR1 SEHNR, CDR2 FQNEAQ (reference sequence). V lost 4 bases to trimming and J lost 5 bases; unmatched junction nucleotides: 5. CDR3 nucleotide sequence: TGTGCCAGCAGCTCGACTAGCGGCTCGGAGACCCAGTACTTC. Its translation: CASSSTSGSETQYF.

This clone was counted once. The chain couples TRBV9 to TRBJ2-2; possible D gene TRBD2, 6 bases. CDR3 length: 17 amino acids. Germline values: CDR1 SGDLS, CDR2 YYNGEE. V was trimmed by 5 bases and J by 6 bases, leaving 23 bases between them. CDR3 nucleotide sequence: TGTGCCAGCAGTGCCGGGACTTCCAGAACCGGGGCCGGGGAGCTGTTTTTT. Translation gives CASSAGTSRTGAGELFF. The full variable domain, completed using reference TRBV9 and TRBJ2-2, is DSGVTQTPKHLITATGQRVTLRCSPRSGDLSVYWYQQSLDQGLQFLIQYYNGEERAKGNILERFSAQQFPDLHSELNLSSLELGDSALYFCASSAGTSRTGAGELFFGEGSRLTVL.

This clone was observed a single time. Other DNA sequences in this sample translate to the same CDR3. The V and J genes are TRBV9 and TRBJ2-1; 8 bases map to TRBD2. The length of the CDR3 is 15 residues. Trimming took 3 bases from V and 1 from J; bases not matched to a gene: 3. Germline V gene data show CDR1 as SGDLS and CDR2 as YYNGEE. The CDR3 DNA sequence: TGTGCCAGCAGCGGTAGCGGGACGTCCTACAATGAGCAGTTCTTC. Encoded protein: CASSGSGTSYNEQFF.

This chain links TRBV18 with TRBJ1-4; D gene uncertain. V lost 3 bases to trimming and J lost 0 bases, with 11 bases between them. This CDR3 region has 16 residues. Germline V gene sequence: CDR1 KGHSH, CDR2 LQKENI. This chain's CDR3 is CASSPLNLATNEKLFF. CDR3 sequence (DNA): TGTGCCAGCTCACCCCTAAACCTTGCAACTAATGAAAAACTGTTTTTT.

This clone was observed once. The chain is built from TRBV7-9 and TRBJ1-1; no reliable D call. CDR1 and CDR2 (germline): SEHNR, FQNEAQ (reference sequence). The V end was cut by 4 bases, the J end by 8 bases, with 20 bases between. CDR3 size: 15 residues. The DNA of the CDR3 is TGTGCCAGCAGCTCCTATCAATTCGGGTTAATGGAAGCTTTCTTT. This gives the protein CASSSYQFGLMEAFF.

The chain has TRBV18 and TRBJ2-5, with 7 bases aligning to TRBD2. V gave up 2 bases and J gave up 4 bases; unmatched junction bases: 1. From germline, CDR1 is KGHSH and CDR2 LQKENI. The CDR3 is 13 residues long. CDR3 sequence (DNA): TGTGCCAGCTCACCAGGGGAGGGAGAGACCCAGTACTTC. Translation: CASSPGEGETQYF.